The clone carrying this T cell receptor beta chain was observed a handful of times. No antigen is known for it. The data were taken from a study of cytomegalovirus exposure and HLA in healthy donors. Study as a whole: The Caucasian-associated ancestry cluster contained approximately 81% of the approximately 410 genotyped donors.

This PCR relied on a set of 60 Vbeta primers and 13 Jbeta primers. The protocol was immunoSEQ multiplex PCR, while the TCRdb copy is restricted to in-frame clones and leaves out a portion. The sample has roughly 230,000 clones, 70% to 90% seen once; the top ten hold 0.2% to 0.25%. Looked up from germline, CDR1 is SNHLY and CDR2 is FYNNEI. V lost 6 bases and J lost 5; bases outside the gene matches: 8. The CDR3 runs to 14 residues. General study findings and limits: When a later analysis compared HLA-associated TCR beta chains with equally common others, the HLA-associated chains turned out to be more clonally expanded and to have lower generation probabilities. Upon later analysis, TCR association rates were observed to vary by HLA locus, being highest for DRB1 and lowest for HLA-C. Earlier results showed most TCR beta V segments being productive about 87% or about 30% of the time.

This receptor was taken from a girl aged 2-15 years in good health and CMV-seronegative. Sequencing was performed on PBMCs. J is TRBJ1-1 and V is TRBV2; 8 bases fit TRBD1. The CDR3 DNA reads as TGTGCCAGCAGCGCCACAGGGGGTAGGACTGAAGCTTTCTTT. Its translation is CASSATGGRTEAFF.